These T cell receptor beta chains were read from a single sample in a study of cytomegalovirus exposure and HLA in healthy donors. The repertoire was sequenced with immunoSEQ multiplex PCR; TCRdb's copy has only in-frame clones and lacks some. Here the sample spans approximately 95,000 clones, 78% being singletons. Specimen: PBMCs. The receptors were sampled from a woman aged 40 to 50 in good health and CMV-seropositive. CDR3s include the opening cysteine and the closing phenylalanine or tryptophan. D genes are given only for firm matches. A row's size may be missing; if present it is once, few, many or a size class.

CDR3 DNA: TGCGCCAGCAGCCAAGTGGGAAGTGCGGGAGCCCGGGAGCAGTACTTC
CDR3 protein: CASSQVGSAGAREQYF
J gene: TRBJ2-7
clone size: -
V gene: TRBV4-1
D gene: TRBD2

CDR3 DNA: TGTGCCAGCAGCCCGAGCGGAAGCTCCTACGAGCAGTACTTC
CDR3 protein: CASSPSGSSYEQYF
J gene: TRBJ2-7
clone size: -
V gene: TRBV7-9
D gene: -

CDR3 DNA: TGTGCCAGCAGCTTATCGGGACACAATAAAGAGACCCAGTACTTC
CDR3 protein: CASSLSGHNKETQYF
J gene: TRBJ2-5
clone size: -
V gene: TRBV5-4
D gene: -

CDR3 DNA: TGCGCCAGCAGCTTGGGCGGAAACTCCTACAATGAGCAGTTCTTC
CDR3 protein: CASSLGGNSYNEQFF
J gene: TRBJ2-1
clone size: -
V gene: TRBV5-1
D gene: -

CDR3 DNA: TGTGCCAGCAGCTTATTGCTAGCATACAATGAGCAGTTCTTC
CDR3 protein: CASSLLLAYNEQFF
J gene: TRBJ2-1
clone size: -
V gene: TRBV7-8
D gene: -

CDR3 DNA: TGTGCCAGCAGCCGCAGAAACACTGAAGCTTTCTTT
CDR3 protein: CASSRRNTEAFF
J gene: TRBJ1-1
clone size: once
V gene: TRBV9
D gene: -

CDR3 DNA: TGTGCCAGTAGTTTCCTAGCGGGAGTCACGTTCTTC
CDR3 protein: CASSFLAGVTFF
J gene: TRBJ2-1
clone size: -
V gene: TRBV19
D gene: TRBD2

CDR3 DNA: TGTGCCAGCAGCCCCAGGGGCGGCCCCTACGAGCAGTACTTC
CDR3 protein: CASSPRGGPYEQYF
J gene: TRBJ2-7
clone size: -
V gene: TRBV7-2
D gene: -

CDR3 DNA: TGTGCCAGCACCCCTTCGACAGGGGTCGACTATGGCTACACCTTC
CDR3 protein: CASTPSTGVDYGYTF
J gene: TRBJ1-2
clone size: once
V gene: TRBV9
D gene: TRBD1

CDR3 DNA: TGTGCCAGCAGCCTTGGTGAGCGGCTGAGCTCCTACGAGCAGTACTTC
CDR3 protein: CASSLGERLSSYEQYF
J gene: TRBJ2-7
clone size: -
V gene: TRBV5-4
D gene: -

CDR3 DNA: TGCGCCAGCAGCTTATCTTGGCGGACTAGCGGGAGTTCAGATACGCAGTATTTT
CDR3 protein: CASSLSWRTSGSSDTQYF
J gene: TRBJ2-3
clone size: -
V gene: TRBV5-1
D gene: TRBD2

CDR3 DNA: TGTGCCAGCAGCCCTAGCGGGGCCACCACAGATACGCAGTATTTT
CDR3 protein: CASSPSGATTDTQYF
J gene: TRBJ2-3
clone size: -
V gene: TRBV9
D gene: TRBD2

CDR3 DNA: TGTGCCATCCAGGACAGGGGGTCTCTCTTAACTGAAGCTTTCTTT
CDR3 protein: CAIQDRGSLLTEAFF
J gene: TRBJ1-1
clone size: -
V gene: TRBV6-6
D gene: TRBD1

CDR3 DNA: TGTTCCAGCAGCTTAGAGGCAGGGGACGGTGAAAAACTGTTTTTT
CDR3 protein: CSSSLEAGDGEKLFF
J gene: TRBJ1-4
clone size: -
V gene: TRBV7-9
D gene: -

CDR3 DNA: TGTGCCACCAGCAGAGGACCTGGGGCAGGGTTTGCCGGGGAGCTGTTTTTT
CDR3 protein: CATSRGPGAGFAGELFF
J gene: TRBJ2-2
clone size: few
V gene: TRBV15
D gene: -

CDR3 DNA: TGTGCCAGCAGCGTAACCGGGAAGAACACCGGGGAGCTGTTTTTT
CDR3 protein: CASSVTGKNTGELFF
J gene: TRBJ2-2
clone size: -
V gene: TRBV9
D gene: -

CDR3 DNA: TGTGCCAGCAGCTCTTCAACGCTAGCTCCGAGCACAGATACGCAGTATTTT
CDR3 protein: CASSSSTLAPSTDTQYF
J gene: TRBJ2-3
clone size: -
V gene: TRBV7-2
D gene: -

CDR3 DNA: TGTGCCAGCAGTGAGGGGGCCCTAGCGGGGACCTACGAGCAGTACTTC
CDR3 protein: CASSEGALAGTYEQYF
J gene: TRBJ2-7
clone size: -
V gene: TRBV2
D gene: TRBD2

CDR3 DNA: TGTGCCAGCAGTGAGGAGGTGCTTAGCTCCTATAATTCACCCCTCCACTTT
CDR3 protein: CASSEEVLSSYNSPLHF
J gene: TRBJ1-6
clone size: -
V gene: TRBV2
D gene: -

CDR3 DNA: TGTGCCAGCAGTTACTCGGTTGACAGGGGCCCCTATGGCTACACCTTC
CDR3 protein: CASSYSVDRGPYGYTF
J gene: TRBJ1-2
clone size: -
V gene: TRBV6-5
D gene: TRBD1